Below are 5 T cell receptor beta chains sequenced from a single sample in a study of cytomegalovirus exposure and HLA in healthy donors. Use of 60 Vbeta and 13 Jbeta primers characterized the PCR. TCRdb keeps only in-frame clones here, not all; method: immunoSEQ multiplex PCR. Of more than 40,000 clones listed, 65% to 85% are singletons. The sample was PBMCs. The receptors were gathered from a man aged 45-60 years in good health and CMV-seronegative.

CDR3 DNA: TGCGCCAGCAGCTTGACGACGGCGGGGGCTGAAGCTTTCTTT. Amino acid sequence: CASSLTTAGAEAFF. This chain uses TRBV5-1 with TRBJ1-1, with D perhaps matching TRBD1 (5 bases). Per the germline V gene, CDR1 is SGHRS and CDR2 is YFSETQ. V gave up 1 base and J gave up 6 bases, with 13 bases separating them. The CDR3 contains 14 residues.

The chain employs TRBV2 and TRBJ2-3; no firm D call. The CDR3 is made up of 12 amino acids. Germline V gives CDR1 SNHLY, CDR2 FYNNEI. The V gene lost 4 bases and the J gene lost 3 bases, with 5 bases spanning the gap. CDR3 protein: CASSVRTDTQYF. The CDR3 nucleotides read TGTGCCAGCAGTGTTAGAACAGATACGCAGTATTTT.

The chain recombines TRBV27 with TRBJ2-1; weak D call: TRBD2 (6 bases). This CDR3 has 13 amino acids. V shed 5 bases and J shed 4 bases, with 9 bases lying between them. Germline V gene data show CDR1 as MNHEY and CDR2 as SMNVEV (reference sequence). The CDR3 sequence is CASSPGLYNEQFF. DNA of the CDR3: TGTGCCAGCAGTCCGGGACTTTACAATGAGCAGTTCTTC.

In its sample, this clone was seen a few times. Here the CDR3 reads CASSQRGTANEQFF. The CDR3 bases are TGTGCCAGCAGCCAACGCGGGACGGCTAATGAGCAGTTCTTC. J is TRBJ2-1 and V is TRBV4-2; TRBD2 is a possible D gene (6 bases). Germline V lookup: CDR1 LGHNA, CDR2 YNFKEQ. V was pared by 2 bases and J by 7 bases, with 12 bases between. CDR3 length: 14 residues.

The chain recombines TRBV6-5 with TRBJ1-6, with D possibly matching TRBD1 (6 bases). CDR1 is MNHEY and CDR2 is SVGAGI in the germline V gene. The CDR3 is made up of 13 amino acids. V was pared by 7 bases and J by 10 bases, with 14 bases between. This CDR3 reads CASKAGARSPLHF. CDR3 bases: TGTGCCAGCAAGGCGGGGGCTAGATCACCCCTCCACTTT.